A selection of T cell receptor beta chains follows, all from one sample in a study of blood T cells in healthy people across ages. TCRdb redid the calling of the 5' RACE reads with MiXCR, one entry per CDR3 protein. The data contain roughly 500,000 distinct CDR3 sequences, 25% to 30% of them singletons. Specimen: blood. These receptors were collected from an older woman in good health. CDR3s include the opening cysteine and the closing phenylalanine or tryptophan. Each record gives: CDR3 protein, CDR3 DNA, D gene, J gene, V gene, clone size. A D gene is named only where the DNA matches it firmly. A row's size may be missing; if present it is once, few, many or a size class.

CSAAGGSSYNEQFF | TGCAGTGCTGCTGGCGGAAGCTCCTACAATGAGCAGTTCTTC | - | TRBJ2-1 | TRBV20-1 | few
CASSGGRGAQNIQYF | TGCGCCAGCAGTGGGGGGCGGGGGGCCCAAAACATTCAGTACTTC | TRBD2 | TRBJ2-4 | TRBV2 | -
CASRPGGLNTEAFF | TGTGCCAGCAGACCAGGGGGCTTGAACACTGAAGCTTTCTTT | TRBD1 | TRBJ1-1 | TRBV14 | -
CASRKLPGRTDTQYF | TGTGCCAGCAGAAAGCTTCCGGGCAGGACAGATACGCAGTATTTT | - | TRBJ2-3 | TRBV4-2 | few
CASSLRSSGGAADTQYF | TGTGCCAGCAGTTTAAGATCTAGCGGGGGGGCCGCAGATACGCAGTATTTT | TRBD2 | TRBJ2-3 | TRBV7-2 | -
CASSEVARNTEAFF | TGTGCCAGCAGTGAAGTGGCAAGGAACACTGAAGCTTTCTTT | - | TRBJ1-1 | TRBV6-1 | -
CASSLRRGGPNEQFF | TGTGCCAGCAGCTTAAGGCGGGGGGGCCCTAATGAGCAGTTCTTC | TRBD2 | TRBJ2-1 | TRBV7-2 | -
CAWSRGYGTQYF | TGTGCCTGGAGTCGGGGGTACGGGACCCAGTACTTC | - | TRBJ2-5 | TRBV30 | few
CSVRTAQETQYF | TGCAGCGTCAGGACAGCCCAAGAGACCCAGTACTTC | - | TRBJ2-5 | TRBV29-1 | few
CASSSGQGLRETQYF | TGTGCCAGCAGCTCTGGACAGGGCCTACGGGAGACCCAGTACTTC | TRBD1 | TRBJ2-5 | TRBV7-9 | -
CASSFSGGTGTNEKLFF | TGTGCCAGCAGCTTTAGTGGGGGAACAGGAACTAATGAAAAACTGTTTTTT | - | TRBJ1-4 | TRBV7-6 | -
CASSPSFAGGTGTQYF | TGTGCCAGCTCACCAAGTTTTGCGGGTGGCACAGGTACGCAGTATTTT | - | TRBJ2-3 | TRBV18 | -
CASSSKRFSTNEKLFF | TGTGCCAGCAGCTCGAAGCGGTTTTCAACTAATGAAAAACTGTTTTTT | - | TRBJ1-4 | TRBV7-9 | few
CSVERDANYGYTF | TGCAGCGTGGAACGGGACGCTAACTATGGCTACACCTTC | - | TRBJ1-2 | TRBV29-1 | -
CASFRTGGSPLHF | TGTGCCAGCTTCCGGACAGGTGGATCACCCCTCCACTTT | TRBD1 | TRBJ1-6 | TRBV18 | few
CAISLGQGAYEQYF | TGTGCCATCAGTTTAGGACAGGGGGCCTACGAGCAGTACTTC | TRBD1 | TRBJ2-7 | TRBV10-3 | few
CASSFRAGGSSYNEQFF | TGTGCCAGCAGTTTTAGGGCGGGGGGTAGCTCCTACAATGAGCAGTTCTTC | TRBD2 | TRBJ2-1 | TRBV27 | -
CASTTSGGAVEQYF | TGTGCCAGCACTACTAGCGGGGGAGCGGTGGAGCAGTACTTC | TRBD2 | TRBJ2-5 | TRBV12-3/TRBV12-4 | -
CASNPDGWGETQYF | TGTGCCAGCAACCCTGACGGTTGGGGTGAGACCCAGTACTTC | - | TRBJ2-5 | TRBV5-4 | -
CASSFGAPVGYTF | TGTGCCAGCAGTTTTGGAGCCCCGGTTGGCTACACCTTC | - | TRBJ1-2 | TRBV12-3/TRBV12-4 | once
CASSLPDQETQYF | TGTGCCAGCAGTTTACCAGATCAAGAGACCCAGTACTTC | - | TRBJ2-5 | TRBV12-3/TRBV12-4 | few
CASSLNGGRPGELFF | TGTGCCAGCAGTTTGAACGGGGGGAGACCCGGGGAGCTGTTTTTT | TRBD2 | TRBJ2-2 | TRBV12-3/TRBV12-4 | few
CATSDPTGSGQPQHF | TGTGCCACCAGTGATCCCACAGGGTCGGGACAGCCCCAGCATTTT | - | TRBJ1-5 | TRBV24-1 | -
CASSKWDRSGDYGYTF | TGCGCCAGCAGCAAATGGGACAGGAGTGGGGACTATGGCTACACCTTC | TRBD1 | TRBJ1-2 | TRBV5-1 | -
CASSSDLERFYEQYF | TGTGCCAGCAGCTCCGATTTGGAGCGGTTCTACGAGCAGTACTTC | - | TRBJ2-7 | TRBV7-2 | -
CSVLRNTEAFF | TGCAGCGTTTTAAGGAACACTGAAGCTTTCTTT | - | TRBJ1-1 | TRBV29-1 | -
CASSFGPLVSYNEQFF | TGCGCCAGCAGCTTCGGGCCATTGGTCTCCTACAATGAGCAGTTCTTC | - | TRBJ2-1 | TRBV5-1 | few
CASSQRQGSGELFF | TGTGCCAGCAGCCAAAGACAGGGTAGCGGGGAGCTGTTTTTT | TRBD1 | TRBJ2-2 | TRBV7-7 | -
CASSLGDRNSPLHF | TGTGCCAGCAGTTTAGGGGACAGAAACTCACCCCTCCACTTT | TRBD1 | TRBJ1-6 | TRBV28 | few
CASSGGLLATDTQYF | TGCGCCAGCAGCGGCGGACTACTGGCCACAGATACGCAGTATTTT | - | TRBJ2-3 | TRBV5-1 | few
CASSLLLVETQYF | TGTGCCAGCAGCTTACTTCTCGTGGAGACCCAGTACTTC | - | TRBJ2-5 | TRBV11-2 | -
CASSLAGSDYGYTF | TGCGCCAGCAGCTTGGCCGGGTCTGACTATGGCTACACCTTC | - | TRBJ1-2 | TRBV5-1 | few